This T cell receptor beta chain was sequenced for a study of blood T cells in healthy people across ages. Regarding the study as a whole: CMV infection status of these donors was not known.

The use of a sample-barcoded 5' primer and a J-beta primer mix characterized a second PCR of roughly 7 to 11 cycles. Each cDNA molecule was tagged by a template-switch adaptor that had 12 random nucleotides. TCRdb re-called the 5' RACE reads through MiXCR, storing one row per CDR3 protein. The data contain about 1,500,000 distinct CDR3 sequences, roughly 27% of them singletons. This clonotype was seen a few times. Antigen: not known. The V gene lost 10 bases and the J gene lost 0 bases, with 16 bases spanning the gap. CDR3 length equals 14 residues. In germline, CDR1 is MDHEN, CDR2 SYDVKM. Every donor contributed roughly 10 milliliters of peripheral blood by blood draw.

The chain couples TRBV28 to TRBJ2-7, with TRBD1 as a possible D gene (5 bases). The TCR comes from a woman in her twenties or thirties in good health. Material for sequencing was blood. The CDR3 here is CATTPADSSYEQYF. In DNA, the CDR3 is TGTGCCACCACCCCTGCCGACAGCTCCTACGAGCAGTACTTC.